A single sample is the source of the 25 T cell receptor beta chains below, sequenced in a study of identical twins. TCRdb reanalysed the 5' RACE reads using MiXCR and keeps one entry per CDR3 protein. Of about 520,000 distinct CDR3 sequences listed, roughly a fifth were seen once; the top ten hold about 0.91%. The sample also formed part of further work on T cells expressing NK-cell markers.

The sample taken for sequencing was CD4+ T cells sorted from blood. The source of these receptors is a woman aged 18 to 35 in good health.

The chain is built from TRBV7-2 and TRBJ2-2, with D hard to call. This CDR3 region has 13 residues. Germline assignment: CDR1 SGHTA and CDR2 FQGNSA. V was clipped by 0 bases and J by 9 bases, with 8 bases between them. CDR3 sequence (DNA): TGTGCCAGCAGCTTAGCGAAAGCAAGGGAGCTGTTTTTT. Its translation is CASSLAKARELFF.

The table lists this clonotype with a few counts. The gene calls are TRBV5-5 and TRBJ2-2, with D tentatively TRBD2 (6 bases). Germline CDR1 reads SGHKS; CDR2 reads YYEKEE (reference sequence). The CDR3 length is 15 residues. V lost 2 bases and J lost 5, with 13 bases in between. CDR3 nucleotides: TGTGCCAGCAGCTTAACTCTAGCGTCGACCGGGGAGCTGTTTTTT. It encodes CASSLTLASTGELFF.

The V and J genes are TRBV7-7 and TRBJ2-1; D is ambiguous. The ends were cut back, 6 bases at V and 3 bases at J, with 9 bases in the middle. This CDR3 has 13 residues. The germline gives CDR1 SSHAT, CDR2 FNYEAQ (reference sequence). The CDR3 coding sequence is TGTGCCAGCAGTCCAGACAACTACAATGAGCAGTTCTTC. Its protein is CASSPDNYNEQFF.

This clonotype showed up just a few times. V and J are TRBV6-5 and TRBJ2-4; TRBD2 agrees at 8 bases. Trimming removed 2 bases from V and 5 bases from J; junction bases left unmatched: 5. Germline CDR1 reads MNHEY; CDR2 reads SVGAGI. The CDR3 is 15 residues long. The chain's CDR3 is CASSYASGSQNIQYF. The CDR3 region has the DNA TGTGCCAGCAGTTACGCTAGCGGGTCTCAAAACATTCAGTACTTC.

The chain combines TRBV20-1 with TRBJ1-2, with a weak D call TRBD1 (5 bases). CDR3 length: 14 amino acids. CDR1 and CDR2 from the germline V gene are DFQATT and SNEGSKA (reference sequence). V lost 6 bases and J lost 6, with 20 bases in between. CDR3 in amino acids: CSAPRPQGGHGYTF. For the CDR3, the DNA is TGCAGTGCGCCCCGGCCCCAGGGAGGGCATGGCTACACCTTC.

This clonotype was detected only a few times. The rearrangement joins TRBV30 to TRBJ2-1; 13 bases line up with TRBD2. Germline-derived CDR1 and CDR2 are GTSNPN and SVGIG (reference sequence). Germline trimming cut 5 bases from V and 15 bases from J; bases unmatched to any gene: 10. CDR3 length equals 13 residues. The DNA for the CDR3 is TGTGCCTGGGGAGGACTAGCGGGAGCCCGGGGGTTCTTC. Translating it yields CAWGGLAGARGFF.

This clonotype was seen a handful of times. This CDR3 reads CSASKSYSNTEAFF. Here the CDR3 DNA reads TGCAGTGCTAGCAAGAGTTACAGCAACACTGAAGCTTTCTTT. The chain uses TRBV20-1 and TRBJ1-1; D gene uncertain. There are 14 residues in the CDR3. Germline V gene lookup returns CDR1 DFQATT and CDR2 SNEGSKA (reference sequence). Trimming took off 3 bases at V and 2 bases at J, with 13 bases between the two ends.

This clonotype turned up a few times. Here the CDR3 reads CSAARGLGKETQYF. The CDR3 bases are TGCAGTGCAGCGAGGGGATTGGGGAAAGAGACCCAGTACTTC. The chain has TRBV20-1 and TRBJ2-5, with D perhaps assigned TRBD1 or TRBD2 (5 bases each). The length of the CDR3 is 14 residues. CDR1 and CDR2 from the germline V gene are DFQATT and SNEGSKA (reference sequence). V was pared by 6 bases and J by 3 bases, with 17 bases between.

This chain connects TRBV24-1 to TRBJ1-2, with D possibly matching TRBD1 (6 bases). Germline V lookup: CDR1 KGHDR, CDR2 SFDVKD. The V end lost 3 bases, the J end lost 1 base, and 8 bases lay between the germline ends. CDR3 length equals 14 residues. CDR3 in amino acids: CATSDRTVNYGYTF. DNA of the CDR3: TGTGCCACCAGTGATCGGACAGTTAACTATGGCTACACCTTC.

The chain carries TRBV7-8 and TRBJ2-7, with TRBD2 matching over 11 bases. Germline V lookup: CDR1 SGHVS, CDR2 FQNEAQ. The CDR3 is made up of 16 amino acids. Trimming cost V 4 bases and J 3 bases; bases outside gene matches: 8. This chain's CDR3 is CASSSTGTSGYYEQYF. In DNA form, the CDR3 reads TGTGCCAGCAGCTCTACCGGGACTAGCGGATACTACGAGCAGTACTTC.

V and J are TRBV3-1 and TRBJ2-6; D ambiguous. Germline V lookup: CDR1 LGHDT, CDR2 YNNKEL (reference sequence). V was pared by 5 bases and J by 0 bases, with 5 bases between. The CDR3 has 14 residues. The CDR3 region is CASSTLSGANVLTF. As DNA, the CDR3 is TGTGCCAGCAGCACCCTCTCTGGGGCCAACGTCCTGACTTTC.

This clonotype has a count of ten or more. At one of its ends the junction is not consistent with the germline gene, which may arise from a read error. The chain couples TRBV7-2 to TRBJ1-2; the D is unclear. The CDR3 consists of 13 residues. CDR1 and CDR2 from the germline V gene are SGHTA and FQGNSA. CDR3 sequence reads: CASSLVSDYGYTF. CDR3 in DNA: TGCGCCAGCAGCTTGGTGTCAGACTATGGCTACACCTTC.

This clonotype was picked up many times. The rearrangement links TRBV30 to TRBJ2-1; D possibly corresponds to TRBD2 (5 bases). The V gene lost 3 bases and the J gene lost 8 bases, with 11 bases spanning the gap. Germline CDR1 GTSNPN, CDR2 SVGIG (reference sequence). CDR3 length: 12 residues. The CDR3 DNA is TGTGCCTGGAGCCCCTTCGGGGATGAGCAGTTCTTC. Translated: CAWSPFGDEQFF.

This clonotype was found a few times. V is TRBV7-2 and J is TRBJ2-7, with D perhaps TRBD1 or TRBD2 (5 bases each). The V end lost 4 bases, the J end lost 3 bases, and 13 bases lay between the germline ends. The germline V gene encodes CDR1 SGHTA and CDR2 FQGNSA. This CDR3 has 14 amino acids. In DNA form, the CDR3 reads TGTGCCAGCAGCTCCCACCGTGGGGGCTACGAGCAGTACTTC. Translation gives CASSSHRGGYEQYF.

The chain combines TRBV27 with TRBJ2-2, with D hard to call. Germline CDR1 and CDR2: MNHEY and SMNVEV (reference sequence). The CDR3 extends over 14 amino acids. Trimming removed 5 bases at V and 11 bases at J, with 18 bases between. The CDR3, as DNA: TGTGCCAGCAGTAATAGGGCTCTTCCCAGTGAGCTGTTTTTT. Translation: CASSNRALPSELFF.

This clonotype was seen at least ten times. This sequence joins TRBV6-5 and TRBJ1-6; TRBD1 matches 7 bases. Germline assignment: CDR1 MNHEY and CDR2 SVGAGI. This CDR3 has 16 amino acids. J gave up 10 bases and V 4 bases, and 13 bases lay outside the gene matches. CDR3 nucleotides: TGTGCCAGCAGTTCACTAGGGGGCCAGCGTGGCTCACCCCTCCACTTT. This sequence encodes CASSSLGGQRGSPLHF.

This clonotype came up a few times. The chain's CDR3 is CASSLASLIYEQYF. DNA for the CDR3: TGTGCCAGCAGTCTAGCCAGCCTAATCTACGAGCAGTACTTC. This chain connects TRBV5-6 to TRBJ2-7; D might be TRBD2 (5 bases). V was trimmed by 5 bases and J by 3 bases, leaving 15 bases between them. Germline CDR1 reads SGHDT; CDR2 reads YYEEEE. The CDR3 is made up of 14 amino acids. Based on the CDR3 plus reference TRBV5-6 and TRBJ2-7, the full variable domain is DAGVTQSPTHLIKTRGQQVTLRCSPKSGHDTVSWYQQALGQGPQFIFQYYEEEERQRGNFPDRFSGHQFPNYSSELNVNALLLGDSALYLCASSLASLIYEQYFGPGTRLTVT.

In this sample, this clonotype turned up a few times. The rearrangement links TRBV21-1 to TRBJ2-7. TRBV21-1 is designated a pseudogene. The CDR3 sequence is 11 residues long. The CDR3 sequence is CASSKTGEQYF. DNA for the CDR3: TGTGCCAGCAGTAAAACGGGGGAGCAGTACTTC.

The chain is built from TRBV7-2 and TRBJ2-7, with D uncertain. This CDR3 spans 15 amino acids. V gave up 1 base and J gave up 2 bases, with 12 bases separating them. In germline, CDR1 is SGHTA, CDR2 FQGNSA. DNA of the CDR3: TGTGCCAGCAGCTTAGATCTAACCTCGCCCTACGAGCAGTACTTC. This sequence encodes CASSLDLTSPYEQYF.

This chain's CDR3 is CASSLKKQKLFF. For the CDR3, the DNA is TGTGCCAGCAGCCTCAAAAAACAAAAACTGTTTTTT. This chain uses TRBV7-4 with TRBJ1-4; D not resolved. The germline gives CDR1 SGHVT, CDR2 SQSDAQ. Trimming stripped 5 bases from V and 9 bases from J, with 10 bases between. The CDR3 covers 12 residues.

The chain uses TRBV18 and TRBJ2-7; perhaps TRBD1 as D (6 bases). With 2 bases removed from V and 0 bases from J, the gap between germline ends came to 14 bases. The CDR3 runs to 16 residues. Germline CDR1 reads KGHSH; CDR2 reads LQKENI. CDR3 sequence: CASSPMLTGSSYEQYF. In nucleotides, the CDR3 is TGTGCCAGCTCACCAATGTTGACAGGAAGCTCCTACGAGCAGTACTTC.

The chain uses TRBV20-1 and TRBJ2-1; 7 bases align to TRBD2. Germline V gene lookup returns CDR1 DFQATT and CDR2 SNEGSKA (reference sequence). The length of the CDR3 is 17 residues. V trimming: 2 bases; J trimming: 1 base; junction bases outside the gene matches: 11. CDR3 in DNA: TGCAGTGCTAGACCAAGTCGGCGGGGGATTTCCTACAATGAGCAGTTCTTC. Protein sequence: CSARPSRRGISYNEQFF.

In its sample, this clonotype was seen many times. The genes are TRBV4-3 and TRBJ2-1; D may correspond to TRBD1 or TRBD2 (5 bases each). This CDR3 has 15 residues. V lost 1 base to trimming and J lost 7 bases, with 14 bases between them. Germline-derived CDR1 and CDR2 are LGHNA and YSLEER. The CDR3 DNA reads TGCGCCAGCAGCCAAGGGGAATCCGGGGCGAATGAGCAGTTCTTC. Protein product: CASSQGESGANEQFF.

The chain couples TRBV7-8 to TRBJ2-1; the D gene is possibly TRBD1 (6 bases). The CDR3 loop spans 15 amino acids. The germline V and J ends were trimmed by 5 bases and 7 bases, with 18 bases remaining between them. Germline CDR1 SGHVS, CDR2 FQNEAQ. CDR3 DNA sequence: TGTGCCAGCAGCCCTCCGGGTTTCCAGGGGAATGAGCAGTTCTTC. Its protein product is CASSPPGFQGNEQFF.

The gene calls are TRBV6-2 or TRBV6-3 and TRBJ1-2, with a tentative D call TRBD1 (5 bases). V lost 2 bases to trimming and J lost 5 bases, with 12 bases between them. CDR3 size: 14 residues. The germline V gene encodes CDR1 MNHEY and CDR2 SVGEGT. In nucleotides, the CDR3 is TGTGCCAGCAGTTACGGGACGGGACGTTATGGCTACACCTTC. It codes for CASSYGTGRYGYTF.